The rows below give T cell receptor beta chains drawn from one sample of a study of long-term antiretroviral therapy in people with HIV. Measured with immunoSEQ multiplex PCR; TCRdb has only the in-frame clones, and not every one. The profile shows tens of thousands of clones, roughly 87% of them singletons. Sequencing was performed on unsorted PBMCs, taken 0.4 years after starting antiretroviral therapy. The receptors derive from a man aged 50 or older with HIV. Both conserved end residues are part of each CDR3. A clone size is listed for some rows: how often the clone was seen (once, few, many), or a class if it is expanded.

length: 16; J: TRBJ2-3; size: NA; V: TRBV4-3; CDR3: CASSQGNSWVADTQYF
length: 15; J: TRBJ2-7; size: NA; V: TRBV5-1; CDR3: CASSIDRAGSYEQYF
length: 16; J: TRBJ2-7; size: NA; V: TRBV27; CDR3: CASSWGQSKSSYEQYF
length: 16; J: TRBJ1-2; size: NA; V: TRBV5-1; CDR3: CASSLGGGPEGYGYTF
length: 14; J: TRBJ2-7; size: few; V: TRBV6-5; CDR3: CATKRGRTSYEQYF
length: 12; J: TRBJ2-3; size: NA; V: TRBV4-2; CDR3: CASKEATDTQYF
length: 11; J: TRBJ2-5; size: NA; V: TRBV5-1; CDR3: CASSWGETQYF
length: 14; J: TRBJ1-5; size: NA; V: TRBV9; CDR3: CASSVGGGGQPQHF
length: 13; J: TRBJ1-2; size: NA; V: TRBV5-6; CDR3: CASSLDSNYGYTF
length: 14; J: TRBJ2-3; size: once; V: TRBV25-1; CDR3: CASSEIGVADTQYF
length: 15; J: TRBJ2-2; size: NA; V: TRBV18; CDR3: CASSPPSQGTGELFF
length: 14; J: TRBJ1-1; size: once; V: TRBV28; CDR3: CASTQGWINTEAFF
length: 15; J: TRBJ1-2; size: NA; V: TRBV2; CDR3: CASSEPPGQGTGYTF
length: 12; J: TRBJ2-7; size: once; V: TRBV30; CDR3: CAWSVTSYEQYF
length: 14; J: TRBJ1-2; size: few; V: TRBV5-1; CDR3: CASSLEEGATGYTF
length: 18; J: TRBJ1-1; size: once; V: TRBV10-1; CDR3: CASSDVKGRFSVLTEAFF
length: 12; J: TRBJ2-7; size: NA; V: TRBV11-2; CDR3: CASSQTAYEQYF
length: 15; J: TRBJ1-4; size: NA; V: TRBV10-3; CDR3: CAISESGRGSEKLFF
length: 19; J: TRBJ2-1; size: NA; V: TRBV9; CDR3: CASSARDRLGPSSYNEQFF
length: 14; J: TRBJ1-1; size: NA; V: TRBV18; CDR3: CASSTWAPNTEAFF
length: 14; J: TRBJ1-5; size: NA; V: TRBV7-6; CDR3: CASSLARGGQPQHF
length: 16; J: TRBJ2-2; size: NA; V: TRBV2; CDR3: CASSESAGQGTGELFF